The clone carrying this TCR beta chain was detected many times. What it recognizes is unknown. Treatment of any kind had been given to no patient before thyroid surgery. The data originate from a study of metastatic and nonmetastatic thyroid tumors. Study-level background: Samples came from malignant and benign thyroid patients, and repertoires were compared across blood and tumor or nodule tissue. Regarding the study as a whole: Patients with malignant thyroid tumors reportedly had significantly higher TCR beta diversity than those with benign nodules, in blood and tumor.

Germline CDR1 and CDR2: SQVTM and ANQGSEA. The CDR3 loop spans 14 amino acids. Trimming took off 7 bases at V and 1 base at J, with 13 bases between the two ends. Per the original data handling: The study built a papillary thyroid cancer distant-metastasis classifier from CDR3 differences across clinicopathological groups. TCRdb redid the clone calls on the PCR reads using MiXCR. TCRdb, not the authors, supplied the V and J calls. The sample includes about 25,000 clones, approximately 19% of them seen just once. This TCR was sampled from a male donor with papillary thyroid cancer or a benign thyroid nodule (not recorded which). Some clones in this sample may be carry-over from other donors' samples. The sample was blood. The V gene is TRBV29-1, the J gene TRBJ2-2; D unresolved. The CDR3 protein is CSASGRLNTGELFF. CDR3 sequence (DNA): TGCAGCGCCTCCGGACGTTTGAACACCGGGGAGCTGTTTTTT.